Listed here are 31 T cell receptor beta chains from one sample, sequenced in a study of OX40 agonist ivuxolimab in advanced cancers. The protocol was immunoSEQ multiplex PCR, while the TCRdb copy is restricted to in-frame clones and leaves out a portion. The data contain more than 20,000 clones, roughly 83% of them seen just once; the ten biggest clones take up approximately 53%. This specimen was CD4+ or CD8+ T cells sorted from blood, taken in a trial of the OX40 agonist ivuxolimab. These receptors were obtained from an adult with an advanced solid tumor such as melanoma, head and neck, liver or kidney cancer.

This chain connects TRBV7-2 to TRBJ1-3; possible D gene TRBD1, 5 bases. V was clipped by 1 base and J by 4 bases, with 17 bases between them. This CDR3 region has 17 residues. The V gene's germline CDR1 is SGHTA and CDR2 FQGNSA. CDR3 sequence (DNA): TGTGCCAGCAGCTTAGGGATCCCAGGGATCTCCGGAAACACCATATATTTT. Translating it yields CASSLGIPGISGNTIYF.

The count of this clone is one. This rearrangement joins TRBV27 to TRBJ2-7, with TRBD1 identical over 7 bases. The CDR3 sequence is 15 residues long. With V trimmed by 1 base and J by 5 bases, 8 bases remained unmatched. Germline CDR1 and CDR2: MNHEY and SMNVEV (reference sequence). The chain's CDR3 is CASSLYEGAGDEQYF. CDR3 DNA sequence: TGTGCCAGCAGTTTATACGAGGGGGCTGGCGACGAGCAGTACTTC.

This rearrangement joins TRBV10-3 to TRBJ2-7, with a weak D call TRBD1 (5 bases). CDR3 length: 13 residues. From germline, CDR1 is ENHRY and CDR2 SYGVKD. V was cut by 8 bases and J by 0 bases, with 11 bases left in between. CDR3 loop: CAIAGDSSYEQYF. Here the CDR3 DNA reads TGTGCCATCGCCGGTGACAGCTCCTACGAGCAGTACTTC.

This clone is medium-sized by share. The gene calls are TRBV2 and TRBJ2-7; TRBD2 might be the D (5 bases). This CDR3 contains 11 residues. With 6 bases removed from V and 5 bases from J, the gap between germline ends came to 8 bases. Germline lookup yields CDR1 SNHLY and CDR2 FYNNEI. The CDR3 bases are TGTGCCAGCAGCGACTACAACGAGCAGTACTTC. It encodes CASSDYNEQYF.

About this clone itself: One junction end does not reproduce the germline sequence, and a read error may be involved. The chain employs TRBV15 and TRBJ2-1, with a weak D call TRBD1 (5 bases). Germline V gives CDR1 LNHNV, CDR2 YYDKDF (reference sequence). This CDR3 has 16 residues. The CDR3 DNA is TGTGCCACCAGCGGAGAACAGGTTCGCTCCTACAATGAGCAGTTCTTC. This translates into CATSGEQVRSYNEQFF.

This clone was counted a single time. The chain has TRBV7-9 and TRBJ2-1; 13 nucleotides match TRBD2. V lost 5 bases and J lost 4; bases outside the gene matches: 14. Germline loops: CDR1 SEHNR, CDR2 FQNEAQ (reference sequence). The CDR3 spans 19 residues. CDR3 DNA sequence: TGTGCCAGCAGCCAAGGACTAGCGGGGGCCTCAGAGGGATACAATGAGCAGTTCTTC. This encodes CASSQGLAGASEGYNEQFF.

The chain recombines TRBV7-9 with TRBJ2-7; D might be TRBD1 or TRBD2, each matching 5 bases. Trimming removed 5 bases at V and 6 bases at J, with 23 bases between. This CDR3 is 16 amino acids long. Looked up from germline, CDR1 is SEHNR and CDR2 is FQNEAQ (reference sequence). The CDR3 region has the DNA TGTGCCAGCAGCCCGACCTACCCGGGACGAACCTCCGAGCAGTACTTC. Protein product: CASSPTYPGRTSEQYF. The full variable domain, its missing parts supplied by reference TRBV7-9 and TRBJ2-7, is DTGVSQNPRHKITKRGQNVTFRCDPISEHNRLYWYRQTLGQGPEFLTYFQNEAQLEKSRLLSDRFSAERPKGSFSTLEIQRTEQGDSAMYLCASSPTYPGRTSEQYFGPGTRLTVT.

CDR3 sequence reads: CASSLWQGAVGYTF. CDR3 in DNA: TGTGCCAGCAGTTTATGGCAGGGGGCGGTTGGCTACACCTTC. The gene calls are TRBV6-5 and TRBJ1-2, with TRBD1 matching over 8 bases. This CDR3 spans 14 amino acids. Germline V gene sequence: CDR1 MNHEY, CDR2 SVGAGI. Unmatched junction bases numbered 8, after V lost 4 bases and J lost 7 bases.

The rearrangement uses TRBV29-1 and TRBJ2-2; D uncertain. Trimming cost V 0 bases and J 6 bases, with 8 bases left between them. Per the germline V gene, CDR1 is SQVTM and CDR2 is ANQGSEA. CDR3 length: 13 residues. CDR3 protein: CSVEDQGSGELFF. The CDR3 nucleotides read TGCAGCGTTGAAGATCAAGGTTCCGGGGAGCTGTTTTTT.

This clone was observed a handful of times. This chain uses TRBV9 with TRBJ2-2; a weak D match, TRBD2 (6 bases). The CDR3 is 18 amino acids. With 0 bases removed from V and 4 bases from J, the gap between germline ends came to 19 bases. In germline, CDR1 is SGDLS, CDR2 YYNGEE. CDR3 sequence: CASSVEASEGTSTGELFF. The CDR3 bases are TGTGCCAGCAGCGTAGAAGCTAGCGAGGGGACGTCCACCGGGGAGCTGTTTTTT.

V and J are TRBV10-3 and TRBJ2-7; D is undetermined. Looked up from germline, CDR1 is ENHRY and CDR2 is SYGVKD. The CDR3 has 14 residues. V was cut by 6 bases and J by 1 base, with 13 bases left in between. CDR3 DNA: TGTGCCATCAGCCCCGTCGGAAGTTCCTACGAGCAGTACTTC. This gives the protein CAISPVGSSYEQYF.

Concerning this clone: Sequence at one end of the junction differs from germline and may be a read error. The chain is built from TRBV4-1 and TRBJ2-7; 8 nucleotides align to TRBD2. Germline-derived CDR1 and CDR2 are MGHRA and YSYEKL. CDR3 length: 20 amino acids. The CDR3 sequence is CASSRLFQAARAGGSHEQYF. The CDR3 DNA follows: TGCGCCAGCAGCCGGCTTTTCCAGGCCGCCAGGGCGGGAGGCTCCCACGAGCAGTACTTC.

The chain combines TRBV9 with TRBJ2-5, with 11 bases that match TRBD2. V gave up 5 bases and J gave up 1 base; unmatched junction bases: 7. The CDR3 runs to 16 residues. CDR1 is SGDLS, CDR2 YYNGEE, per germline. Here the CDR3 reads CASSGWGTSGQETQYF. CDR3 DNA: TGTGCCAGCAGTGGGTGGGGGACTAGCGGCCAAGAGACCCAGTACTTC.

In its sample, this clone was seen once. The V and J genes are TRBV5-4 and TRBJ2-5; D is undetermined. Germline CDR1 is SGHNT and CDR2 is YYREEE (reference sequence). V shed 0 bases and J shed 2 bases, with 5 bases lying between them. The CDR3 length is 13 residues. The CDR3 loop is CASSLEVQETQYF. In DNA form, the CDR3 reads TGTGCCAGCAGCTTGGAAGTACAAGAGACCCAGTACTTC. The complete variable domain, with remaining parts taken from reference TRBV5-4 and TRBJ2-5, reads ETGVTQSPTHLIKTRGQQVTLRCSSQSGHNTVSWYQQALGQGPQFIFQYYREEENGRGNFPPRFSGLQFPNYSSELNVNALELDDSALYLCASSLEVQETQYFGPGTRLLVL.

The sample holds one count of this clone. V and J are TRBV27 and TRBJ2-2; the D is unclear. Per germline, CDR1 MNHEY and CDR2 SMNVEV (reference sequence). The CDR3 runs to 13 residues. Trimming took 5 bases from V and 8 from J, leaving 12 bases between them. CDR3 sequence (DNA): TGTGCCAGCAGTGCCCGGGCCACGGGGGAGCTGTTTTTT. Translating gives CASSARATGELFF.

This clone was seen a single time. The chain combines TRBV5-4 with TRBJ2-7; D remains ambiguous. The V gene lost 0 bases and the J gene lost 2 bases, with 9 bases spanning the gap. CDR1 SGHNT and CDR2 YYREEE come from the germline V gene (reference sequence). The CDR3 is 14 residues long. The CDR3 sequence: CASSLGERTYEQYF. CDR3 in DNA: TGTGCCAGCAGCTTGGGGGAAAGGACCTACGAGCAGTACTTC.

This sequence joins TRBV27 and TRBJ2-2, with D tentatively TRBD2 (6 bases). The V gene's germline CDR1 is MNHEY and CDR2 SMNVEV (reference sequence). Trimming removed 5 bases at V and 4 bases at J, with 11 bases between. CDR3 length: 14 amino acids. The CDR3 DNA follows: TGTGCCAGCAGTCCAAGGGGAGGCACCGGGGAGCTGTTTTTT. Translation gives CASSPRGGTGELFF.

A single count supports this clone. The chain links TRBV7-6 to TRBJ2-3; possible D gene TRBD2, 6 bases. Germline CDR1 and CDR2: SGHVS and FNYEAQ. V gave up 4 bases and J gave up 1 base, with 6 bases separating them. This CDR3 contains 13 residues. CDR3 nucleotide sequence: TGTGCCAGCAGCTCTAGCGGCACAGATACGCAGTATTTT. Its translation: CASSSSGTDTQYF.

Here the CDR3 reads CASSLPQDREQYF. In DNA, the CDR3 is TGTGCCAGCAGCCTACCACAGGACCGGGAGCAGTACTTC. The rearrangement joins TRBV5-6 to TRBJ2-7; weak D call: TRBD1 (5 bases). Per the germline V gene, CDR1 is SGHDT and CDR2 is YYEEEE. The V end was cut by 4 bases, the J end by 7 bases, with 15 bases between. This CDR3 region has 13 residues.

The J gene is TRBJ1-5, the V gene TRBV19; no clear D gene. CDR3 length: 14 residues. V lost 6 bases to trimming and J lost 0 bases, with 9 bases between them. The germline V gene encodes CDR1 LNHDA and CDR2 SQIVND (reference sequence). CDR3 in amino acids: CASRGWISNQPQHF. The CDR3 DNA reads TGTGCCAGTAGAGGGTGGATTAGCAATCAGCCCCAGCATTTT.

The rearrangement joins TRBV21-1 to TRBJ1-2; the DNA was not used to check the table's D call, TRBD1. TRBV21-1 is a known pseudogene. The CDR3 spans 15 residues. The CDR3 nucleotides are TGTGCCAGCAGCACCGGGACAGCACCTAACTATGGCTACACCTTC. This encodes CASSTGTAPNYGYTF.

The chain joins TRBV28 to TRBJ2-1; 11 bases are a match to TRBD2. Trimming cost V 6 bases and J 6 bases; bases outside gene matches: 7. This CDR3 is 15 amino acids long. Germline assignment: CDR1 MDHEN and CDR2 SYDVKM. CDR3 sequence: CASSLTSGSLNEQFF. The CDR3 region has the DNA TGTGCCAGCAGCTTAACTAGCGGGAGTCTCAATGAGCAGTTCTTC.

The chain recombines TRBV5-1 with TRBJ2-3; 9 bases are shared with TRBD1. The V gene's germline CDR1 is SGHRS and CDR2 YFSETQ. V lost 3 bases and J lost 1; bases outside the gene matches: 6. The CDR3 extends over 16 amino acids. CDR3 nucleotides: TGCGCCAGCAGCTACGACAGGGGGTTTGGCACAGATACGCAGTATTTT. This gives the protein CASSYDRGFGTDTQYF.

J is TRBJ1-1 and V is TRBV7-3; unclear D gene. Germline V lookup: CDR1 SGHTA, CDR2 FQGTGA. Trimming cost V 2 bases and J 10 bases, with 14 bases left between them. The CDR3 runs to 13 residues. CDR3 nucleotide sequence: TGTGCCAGCAGCTTAGATAAAAAGAACCCAGCTTTCTTT. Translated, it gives CASSLDKKNPAFF.

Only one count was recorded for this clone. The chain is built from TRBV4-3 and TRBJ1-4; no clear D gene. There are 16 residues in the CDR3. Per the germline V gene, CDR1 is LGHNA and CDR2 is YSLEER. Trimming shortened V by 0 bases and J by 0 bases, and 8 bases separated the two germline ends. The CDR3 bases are TGCGCCAGCAGCCAAGACGACGGGGCAACTAATGAAAAACTGTTTTTT. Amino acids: CASSQDDGATNEKLFF.

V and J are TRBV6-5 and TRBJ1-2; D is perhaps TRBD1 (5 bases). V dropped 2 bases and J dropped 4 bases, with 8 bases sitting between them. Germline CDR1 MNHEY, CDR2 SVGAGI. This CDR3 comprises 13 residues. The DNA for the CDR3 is TGTGCCAGCAGTTACAAGGGGAGCTATGGCTACACCTTC. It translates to CASSYKGSYGYTF.

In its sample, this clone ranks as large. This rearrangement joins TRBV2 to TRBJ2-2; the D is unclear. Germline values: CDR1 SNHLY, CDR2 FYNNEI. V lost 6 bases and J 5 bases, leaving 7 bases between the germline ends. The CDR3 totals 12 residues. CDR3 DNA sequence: TGTGCCAGCAGCCCAGGAACCGGGGAGCTGTTTTTT. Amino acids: CASSPGTGELFF.

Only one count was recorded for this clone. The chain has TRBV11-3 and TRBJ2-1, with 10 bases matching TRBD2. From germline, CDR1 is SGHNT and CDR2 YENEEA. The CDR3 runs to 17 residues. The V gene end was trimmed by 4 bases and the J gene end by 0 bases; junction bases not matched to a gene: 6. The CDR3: CASSSPLAGSSYNEQFF. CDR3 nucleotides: TGTGCCAGCAGCTCGCCACTAGCGGGGAGCTCCTACAATGAGCAGTTCTTC.

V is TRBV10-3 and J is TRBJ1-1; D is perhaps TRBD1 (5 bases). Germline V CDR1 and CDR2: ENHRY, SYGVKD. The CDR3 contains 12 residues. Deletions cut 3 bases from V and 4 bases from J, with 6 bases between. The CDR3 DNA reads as TGTGCCATCAGTGACGGGGGCACTGAAGCTTTCTTT. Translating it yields CAISDGGTEAFF.

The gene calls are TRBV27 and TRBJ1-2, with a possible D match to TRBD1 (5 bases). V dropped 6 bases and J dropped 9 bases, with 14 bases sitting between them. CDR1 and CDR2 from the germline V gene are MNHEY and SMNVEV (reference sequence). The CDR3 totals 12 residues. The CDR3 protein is CASRMPGDRYTF. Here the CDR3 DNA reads TGTGCCAGCAGGATGCCCGGGGACCGCTACACCTTC.

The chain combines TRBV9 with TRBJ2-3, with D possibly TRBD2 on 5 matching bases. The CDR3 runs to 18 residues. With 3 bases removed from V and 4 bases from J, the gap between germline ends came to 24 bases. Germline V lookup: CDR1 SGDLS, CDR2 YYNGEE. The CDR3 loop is CASSAPVTRAGISDTQYF. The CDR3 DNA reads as TGTGCCAGCAGCGCGCCCGTCACGAGGGCCGGCATCTCAGATACGCAGTATTTT. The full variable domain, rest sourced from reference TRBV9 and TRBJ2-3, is DSGVTQTPKHLITATGQRVTLRCSPRSGDLSVYWYQQSLDQGLQFLIQYYNGEERAKGNILERFSAQQFPDLHSELNLSSLELGDSALYFCASSAPVTRAGISDTQYFGPGTRLTVL.